This T cell receptor (beta chain) stems from a study of cytomegalovirus exposure and HLA in healthy donors. V was pared by 6 bases and J by 6 bases, with 12 bases between. The CDR3 runs to 14 residues. CDR1 is SNHLY and CDR2 is FYNNEI in the germline V gene. The PCR had 60 Vbeta and 13 Jbeta primers. Using immunoSEQ multiplex PCR, the repertoire was profiled, and TCRdb retains in-frame clones only, with some absent. Here the sample spans about 190,000 clones, around 87% being singletons. Overall study results and limits: It was confirmed in vitro that three of the CMV-associated chains were specific for CMV antigens. For most subjects, TCR beta sequences were reported to predict HLA-A and HLA-B alleles with accuracy. Cytomegalovirus association was listed for around 180 TCR beta chains.

Remarks on this clone: What it binds is not known.

Every donor was a healthy person donating bone marrow. This receptor was identified in a man aged 25 to 40 in good health and CMV-seronegative. This sequence joins TRBV2 and TRBJ1-6; D is possibly TRBD1 (5 bases). The sequenced material came from PBMCs. The CDR3 loop is CASRDDSVNSPLHF. DNA for the CDR3: TGTGCCAGCAGGGATGACAGTGTTAATTCACCCCTCCACTTT.